Following are 25 T cell receptor beta chains from one sample sequenced in a study of early T cells in non-severe SARS-CoV-2 infection. TCRdb re-called the 5' RACE reads through MiXCR, storing one row per CDR3 protein. The profile shows approximately 79,000 distinct CDR3 sequences, 13% of them singletons. Sequenced sample: whole blood. The receptors stem from an adult who was a healthcare worker with PCR-confirmed SARS-CoV-2 infection or an uninfected control (not recorded which).

This clonotype was seen ten or more times. J is TRBJ2-1 and V is TRBV2; D is unresolved. V was pared by 1 base and J by 0 bases, with 7 bases between. The CDR3 is 15 residues long. Germline loops: CDR1 SNHLY, CDR2 FYNNEI. For the CDR3, the DNA is TGTGCCAGCAGTGAAGGACTTCGCTCCTACAATGAGCAGTTCTTC. Translated, it gives CASSEGLRSYNEQFF.

This clonotype was observed at least ten times. This sequence joins TRBV5-1 and TRBJ1-1; D remains ambiguous. The CDR3 runs 16 residues. The V and J ends lost 3 bases and 4 bases respectively, with 19 bases between them. Germline loops: CDR1 SGHRS, CDR2 YFSETQ. CDR3 residues: CASSSLPLSWGTEAFF. The CDR3 DNA is TGCGCCAGCAGCTCTCTCCCCTTAAGCTGGGGCACTGAAGCTTTCTTT.

This clonotype was seen more than once but under ten times. The rearrangement links TRBV12-5 to TRBJ2-7, with 7 positions matching TRBD1. Germline V gene sequence: CDR1 LGHNT, CDR2 FRNRAP. With V trimmed by 6 bases and J by 6 bases, 2 bases remained unmatched. The CDR3 runs to 11 residues. CDR3 protein: CASGSGGEQYF. In DNA, the CDR3 is TGTGCTAGTGGCTCAGGGGGCGAGCAGTACTTC.

This clonotype appeared a few times. V is TRBV11-2 and J is TRBJ2-3; no definite D call. The germline V and J ends were trimmed by 4 bases and 3 bases, with 11 bases remaining between them. Germline values: CDR1 SGHAT, CDR2 FQNNGV. The CDR3 length is 14 residues. The CDR3 spells CASSYSVITDTQYF. CDR3 nucleotides: TGTGCCAGCAGCTACTCAGTGATAACAGATACGCAGTATTTT.

This clonotype was found a few times. The rearrangement uses TRBV6-4 and TRBJ2-5; possibly TRBD1 for D (6 bases). This CDR3 has 12 residues. The germline gives CDR1 MRHNA, CDR2 SNTAGT. The germline V and J ends were trimmed by 5 bases and 5 bases, with 9 bases remaining between them. CDR3 coding DNA: TGTGCCAGCAGTTACAGGGCGGAGACCCAGTACTTC. Amino acid sequence: CASSYRAETQYF.

V usage is TRBV5-1 and J usage is TRBJ2-1; 10 bases align to TRBD1. This CDR3 is 14 amino acids long. The ends lost 4 bases at V and 8 bases at J; junction bases unmatched: 6. Germline CDR1 reads SGHRS; CDR2 reads YFSETQ. CDR3 DNA: TGCGCCAGCAGCCCGACAGGGGGCTCGGATGAGCAGTTCTTC. This encodes CASSPTGGSDEQFF.

This clonotype was seen repeatedly, ten times or more. The CDR3 region is CSAAGAPNTEAFF. The DNA of the CDR3 is TGCAGTGCAGCGGGGGCTCCGAACACTGAAGCTTTCTTT. The V call is TRBV20-1, the J call TRBJ1-1, with D perhaps matching TRBD1 (6 bases). This CDR3 has 13 residues. The ends were cut back, 6 bases at V and 1 base at J, with 12 bases in the middle. The germline gives CDR1 DFQATT, CDR2 SNEGSKA (reference sequence).

This chain joins TRBV11-2 and TRBJ2-5; D is perhaps TRBD1 or TRBD2 (6 bases each). With 5 bases removed from V and 5 bases from J, the gap between germline ends came to 15 bases. The CDR3 loop spans 14 amino acids. From germline, CDR1 is SGHAT and CDR2 FQNNGV. The CDR3 here is CASSNTGAGETQYF. CDR3 nucleotide sequence: TGTGCCAGCAGCAACACGGGGGCGGGGGAGACCCAGTACTTC.

The table lists this clonotype with many counts. The genes are TRBV24-1 and TRBJ2-6; D gene unclear. The germline V gene has CDR1 KGHDR and CDR2 SFDVKD. This CDR3 has 13 residues. Trimming took 3 bases from V and 9 from J, leaving 8 bases between them. This CDR3 reads CATSDPNINVLTF. The CDR3 nucleotides are TGTGCCACCAGTGATCCTAATATCAACGTCCTGACTTTC.

This chain links TRBV3-1 with TRBJ2-3; D is unresolved. Looked up from germline, CDR1 is LGHDT and CDR2 is YNNKEL (reference sequence). The V and J ends lost 1 base and 1 base respectively, with 12 bases between them. This CDR3 spans 16 amino acids. The CDR3 DNA is TGTGCCAGCAGCCAAGTTATTGGGCTTCGCACAGATACGCAGTATTTT. It is translated as CASSQVIGLRTDTQYF.

Only a few counts were recorded for this clonotype. The J gene is TRBJ2-1, the V gene TRBV20-1; D is perhaps TRBD1 or TRBD2 (5 bases each). The CDR3 is 16 amino acids. Germline V CDR1 and CDR2: DFQATT, SNEGSKA (reference sequence). The germline V and J ends were trimmed by 3 bases and 0 bases, with 15 bases remaining between them. CDR3 region: CSASGEGKGSYNEQFF. CDR3 bases: TGCAGTGCTAGTGGAGAGGGGAAAGGCTCCTACAATGAGCAGTTCTTC.

This clonotype was picked up many times. This chain joins TRBV7-2 and TRBJ2-3; 9 positions match TRBD1. This CDR3 has 16 residues. The germline CDR1 and CDR2 sequences are SGHTA and FQGNSA. V trimming: 5 bases; J trimming: 3 bases; junction bases outside the gene matches: 9. The CDR3 is CASSVQGARSTDTQYF. Here the CDR3 DNA reads TGTGCCAGCAGCGTACAGGGGGCGCGATCGACAGATACGCAGTATTTT.

The sample holds many counts of this clonotype. The chain employs TRBV14 and TRBJ1-2; no firm D call. The CDR3 is 12 residues long. Trimming cost V 4 bases and J 4 bases, with 7 bases left between them. Germline V gene sequence: CDR1 SGHDN, CDR2 FVKESK. CDR3 sequence reads: CASSPSSYGYTF. The CDR3 nucleotides are TGTGCCAGCAGCCCCAGCAGCTATGGCTACACCTTC.

This clonotype was counted ten times or more. The V gene is TRBV6-1, the J gene TRBJ2-1; TRBD1 or TRBD2 may be the D gene (6 bases each). V dropped 7 bases and J dropped 7 bases, with 14 bases sitting between them. CDR3 length: 13 residues. Germline V CDR1 and CDR2: MNHNS, SASEGT. CDR3 in amino acids: CASNRWGANEQFF. The DNA of the CDR3 is TGTGCCAGCAACCGATGGGGGGCTAATGAGCAGTTCTTC.

This clonotype was seen repeatedly, ten times or more. The chain couples TRBV6-2 or TRBV6-3 to TRBJ1-5; D not certain. Trimming removed 2 bases from V and 4 bases from J, with 9 bases in between. There are 14 residues in the CDR3. The germline CDR1 and CDR2 sequences are MNHEY and SVGEGT. CDR3 coding DNA: TGTGCCAGCAGTTACGGGGAGGAGAATCAGCCCCAGCATTTT. Translated, it gives CASSYGEENQPQHF.

This chain joins TRBV4-2 and TRBJ2-3, with 9 bases aligning to TRBD2. V lost 0 bases to trimming and J lost 1 base; unmatched junction nucleotides: 8. The germline V gene encodes CDR1 LGHNA and CDR2 YNFKEQ. This CDR3 region has 18 residues. The CDR3 protein is CASSQESLRTSGTDTQYF. In DNA, the CDR3 is TGTGCCAGCAGCCAAGAATCTCTAAGGACTAGCGGCACAGATACGCAGTATTTT.

This chain joins TRBV6-2 or TRBV6-3 and TRBJ2-7; 8 nucleotides align to TRBD2. CDR1 and CDR2 (germline): MNHEY, SVGEGT. CDR3 length: 17 residues. V was pared by 7 bases and J by 0 bases, with 14 bases of the junction left unmatched. CDR3 nucleotide sequence: TGTGCCAGCACCCCACTCCTGGGTAGCGGGACCTCCTACGAGCAGTACTTC. As protein: CASTPLLGSGTSYEQYF.

This clonotype has a count of ten or more. Here the CDR3 reads CSARERGSQPQHF. The CDR3 DNA reads TGCAGTGCTAGAGAACGGGGCAGCCAGCCCCAGCATTTT. This rearrangement joins TRBV20-1 to TRBJ1-5; a possible D gene is TRBD1 (5 bases). V was shortened by 0 bases and J by 7 bases, with 10 bases between the two germline ends. Germline CDR1 DFQATT, CDR2 SNEGSKA (reference sequence). This CDR3 region has 13 residues.

This clonotype was counted many times. The J gene is TRBJ1-2, the V gene TRBV18; no firm D call. The length of the CDR3 is 14 residues. V dropped 2 bases and J dropped 2 bases, with 9 bases sitting between them. From germline, CDR1 is KGHSH and CDR2 LQKENI. Written as DNA, the CDR3 is TGTGCCAGCTCACCATTTAGCAGCAACTATGGCTACACCTTC. Amino acid sequence: CASSPFSSNYGYTF.

This clonotype has just a few counts. This chain uses TRBV7-9 with TRBJ1-2; TRBD1 agrees at 7 bases. Germline V gene sequence: CDR1 SEHNR, CDR2 FQNEAQ (reference sequence). The CDR3 consists of 15 residues. With V trimmed by 1 base and J by 7 bases, 9 bases remained unmatched. The CDR3 region is CASSLEGAYPFGYTF. CDR3 bases: TGTGCCAGCAGCTTAGAGGGGGCCTACCCTTTTGGCTACACCTTC.

Many counts were recorded for this clonotype. The rearrangement links TRBV28 to TRBJ2-3; 7 positions match TRBD1. With 5 bases clipped from V and 0 bases from J, the junction kept 14 bases outside the gene matches. This CDR3 contains 18 residues. The germline gives CDR1 MDHEN, CDR2 SYDVKM. The CDR3 coding sequence is TGTGCCAGCAGTGCGACCGGGACAGCGACCACTAGCACAGATACGCAGTATTTT. This codes for CASSATGTATTSTDTQYF.

With respect to this clonotype: Mismatch with germline at one junction end may stem from a read error. The chain has TRBV28 and TRBJ1-1; D remains ambiguous. This CDR3 is 11 amino acids long. Germline V gene data show CDR1 as MDHEN and CDR2 as SYDVKM. The CDR3 loop is CVSSPHTEAFF. CDR3 nucleotides: TGTGTCAGCAGTCCACACACTGAAGCTTTCTTT.

The V gene is TRBV5-1, the J gene TRBJ1-5; D perhaps matches TRBD1 (6 bases). Trimming took off 4 bases at V and 4 bases at J, with 15 bases between the two ends. Germline V gene lookup returns CDR1 SGHRS and CDR2 YFSETQ. This CDR3 region has 15 residues. The chain's CDR3 is CASSTDGQLNQPQHF. The CDR3 DNA reads as TGCGCCAGCAGCACGGATGGACAGCTGAATCAGCCCCAGCATTTT.

This clonotype has more than one count but fewer than ten. V usage is TRBV27 and J usage is TRBJ1-6, with TRBD1 as a possible D gene (5 bases). This CDR3 has 17 amino acids. Germline CDR1 and CDR2: MNHEY and SMNVEV (reference sequence). Trimming took 0 bases from V and 3 from J, leaving 12 bases between them. The DNA of the CDR3 is TGTGCCAGCAGTTTATCCCCGGGAAGGGGCTATAATTCACCCCTCCACTTT. This codes for CASSLSPGRGYNSPLHF.

This clonotype was recorded at least ten times. This chain connects TRBV27 to TRBJ1-3, with 8 bases identical to TRBD1. The CDR3 length is 16 residues. In germline, CDR1 is MNHEY, CDR2 SMNVEV (reference sequence). With V trimmed by 8 bases and J by 0 bases, 9 bases remained unmatched. The CDR3: CASSYQGAYSGNTIYF. The DNA for the CDR3 is TGTGCCAGCTCGTATCAGGGGGCCTACTCTGGAAACACCATATATTTT.